These T cell receptor beta chains were read from a single sample in a study of CD8 T cells in ankylosing spondylitis. TCRdb processed the 5' RACE reads anew with MiXCR; each CDR3 protein has one entry. The table has hundreds of thousands of distinct CDR3 sequences, around 20% seen once; the top ten hold 10% to 15%. The specimen sequenced was blood, either unsorted or a sorted T cell fraction (not recorded which). The receptors shown here come from a male donor with ankylosing spondylitis or in good health (not recorded which). CDR3s leave out the opening cysteine and the closing phenylalanine or tryptophan. D genes are given only for firm matches.

TRBJ1-5 | TRBD1 | TRBV7-9 | 14 | ASSLGTGQLRQPQH
TRBJ1-1 | . | TRBV9 | 10 | ASSAGGSGAF
TRBJ2-1 | TRBD1 | TRBV5-4 | 13 | ASTGQGGMFNEQF
TRBJ2-1 | . | TRBV18 | 13 | ASSREWGLGNEQF
TRBJ2-3 | . | TRBV7-9 | 13 | ASSPAPSHTDTQY
TRBJ2-7 | TRBD1 | TRBV13 | 13 | ASSLGQGIGSEQY
TRBJ2-7 | . | TRBV27 | 13 | ASSPTPDGTYEQY
TRBJ2-3 | TRBD2 | TRBV7-3 | 13 | ASSPGGAGTDTQY
TRBJ2-2 | . | TRBV10-3 | 14 | AISEPGATNTGELF
TRBJ2-7 | TRBD1 | TRBV5-6 | 14 | ASSSPRDRDAYEQY
TRBJ2-2 | TRBD1 | TRBV20-1 | 12 | SARGQANTGELF
TRBJ2-5 | . | TRBV20-1 | 11 | SARDWGQETQY
TRBJ2-7 | TRBD1 | TRBV2 | 13 | ASTDTGGSSYEQY
TRBJ2-7 | TRBD1 | TRBV12-3/TRBV12-4 | 13 | ASSFGTGSGYEQY
TRBJ2-4 | TRBD2 | TRBV12-3/TRBV12-4 | 13 | ASSNSGGVKNIQY
TRBJ1-1 | . | TRBV28 | 9 | ASGPGTEAF
TRBJ1-1 | TRBD1 | TRBV27 | 10 | ASSYGTGEAF
TRBJ1-1 | . | TRBV29-1 | 12 | SVDPIDWTGEAF
TRBJ2-1 | TRBD1 | TRBV30 | 11 | ACRTGGPREQF
TRBJ2-1 | . | TRBV7-9 | 15 | ASSPQPSQVSYNEQF
TRBJ2-1 | TRBD2 | TRBV7-9 | 12 | ASSENGGSNEQF
TRBJ2-1 | TRBD1 | TRBV11-2 | 12 | ASSPWTGGDEQF
TRBJ2-3 | TRBD2 | TRBV29-1 | 15 | SVEDGQTSGVPDTQY
TRBJ2-7 | . | TRBV10-3 | 13 | AISDRAGAYYEQY
TRBJ2-7 | . | TRBV7-9 | 11 | ASSFGLSYEQY
TRBJ2-3 | . | TRBV10-2 | 13 | ASSEPGHHPDTQY